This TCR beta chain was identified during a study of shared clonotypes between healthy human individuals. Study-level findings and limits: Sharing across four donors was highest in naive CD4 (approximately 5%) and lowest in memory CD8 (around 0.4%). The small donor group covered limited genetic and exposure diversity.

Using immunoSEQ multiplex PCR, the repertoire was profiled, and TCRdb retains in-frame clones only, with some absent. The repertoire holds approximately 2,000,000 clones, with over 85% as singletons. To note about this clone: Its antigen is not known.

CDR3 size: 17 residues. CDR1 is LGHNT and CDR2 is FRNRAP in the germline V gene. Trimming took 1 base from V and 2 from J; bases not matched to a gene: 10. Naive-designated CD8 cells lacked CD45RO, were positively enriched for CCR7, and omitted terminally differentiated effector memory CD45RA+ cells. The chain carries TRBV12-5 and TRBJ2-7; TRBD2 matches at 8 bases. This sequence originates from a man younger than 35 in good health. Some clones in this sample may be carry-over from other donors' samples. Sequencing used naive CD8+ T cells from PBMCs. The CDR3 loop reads CASGLAAPGGETYEQYF. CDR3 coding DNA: TGTGCTAGTGGTTTGGCTGCACCGGGGGGGGAGACCTACGAGCAGTACTTC.